These T cell receptor beta chains were read from a single sample in a study of blood T cell repertoires in COVID-19. Only in-frame clones appear in the TCRdb table, and some are missing; sequencing was by immunoSEQ multiplex PCR. The sample includes about 190,000 clones, roughly four fifths of them seen just once. The sample taken for sequencing was peripheral blood. The receptors shown here come from a woman between 35 and 50 years old with acute or convalescent COVID-19. Each CDR3 is given with its conserved first and last residue. The order of the fields is D gene, V gene, clone size, J gene, CDR3 protein, CDR3 DNA. A D gene is named only where the DNA matches it firmly. Only part of the rows carry a size: once, few, many, or a class if the clone is expanded.

>-|TRBV7-2|-|TRBJ2-1
CASIPTPRRVHNEQFF
TGTGCCAGCATCCCCACCCCCCGACGGGTCCACAATGAGCAGTTCTTC
>TRBD2|TRBV7-2|-|TRBJ2-4
CASSLGWGGEAKNIQYF
TGTGCCAGCAGCTTAGGTTGGGGAGGGGAGGCCAAAAACATTCAGTACTTC
>-|TRBV10-3|-|TRBJ1-5
CAISDGVGQPQHF
TGTGCCATCAGCGACGGAGTTGGTCAGCCCCAGCATTTT
>-|TRBV7-9|-|TRBJ1-2
CASSLGGANQGGYTF
TGTGCCAGCAGCTTAGGCGGGGCCAACCAGGGTGGCTACACCTTC
>TRBD1|TRBV5-1|many|TRBJ1-2
CASSPPTDRSGYTF
TGCGCCAGCAGCCCACCCACGGACAGGTCGGGCTACACCTTC
>TRBD1|TRBV4-2|-|TRBJ1-5
CASSPTGATTSYQPQHF
TGTGCCAGCAGCCCGACAGGGGCTACCACATCTTATCAGCCCCAGCATTTT
>-|TRBV9|-|TRBJ1-1
CASSQIGTLEAFF
TGTGCCAGCAGCCAAATAGGGACACTCGAAGCTTTCTTT
>TRBD1|TRBV27|-|TRBJ1-4
CASKQTGTGSWLTNEKLFF
TGTGCCAGCAAACAAACCGGGACAGGGTCCTGGTTAACTAATGAAAAACTGTTTTTT
>-|TRBV7-9|-|TRBJ1-2
CASSLWTTLADGYTF
TGTGCCAGCAGCCTTTGGACAACTCTAGCGGATGGCTACACCTTC
>-|TRBV11-2|-|TRBJ1-4
CASSPYRRAGNEKLFF
TGTGCCAGCAGCCCGTATCGGAGGGCGGGTAATGAAAAACTGTTTTTT
>-|TRBV4-1|-|TRBJ2-2
CASSDLSRELFF
TGCGCCAGCAGCGATCTTAGCAGGGAGCTGTTTTTT
>-|TRBV30|-|TRBJ1-1
CACKSTGQNTEAFF
TGTGCCTGTAAAAGCACAGGGCAGAACACTGAAGCTTTCTTT
>-|TRBV7-9|-|TRBJ2-7
CASSNRDTGWNEQYF
TGTGCCAGCAGCAACCGGGATACGGGGTGGAACGAGCAGTACTTC
>-|TRBV5-4|-|TRBJ2-5
CATRPKGSGETQYF
TGTGCCACCCGGCCTAAGGGTAGCGGCGAGACCCAGTACTTC
>TRBD1|TRBV11-2|-|TRBJ1-5
CASSLTGTANQPQHF
TGTGCCAGCAGCTTGACCGGGACAGCTAATCAGCCCCAGCATTTT
>TRBD1|TRBV11-2|few|TRBJ2-7
CASSPGTGDLKEQYF
TGTGCCAGCAGCCCCGGGACAGGGGACTTGAAGGAGCAGTACTTC
>-|TRBV20-1|-|TRBJ2-7
CSASEFGSDSSYEQYF
TGCAGTGCTAGTGAGTTCGGGTCCGACAGCTCCTACGAGCAGTACTTC
>-|TRBV11-2|-|TRBJ2-5
CASETGGGRETQYF
TGTGCCAGTGAAACCGGGGGTGGTAGGGAGACCCAGTACTTC
>-|TRBV2|-|TRBJ1-2
CASNRAEGYGYTF
TGTGCCAGCAATCGGGCTGAGGGCTATGGCTACACCTTC
>TRBD1|TRBV15|-|TRBJ1-2
CATSTGTGGFYGYTF
TGTGCCACCAGTACCGGGACAGGGGGTTTCTATGGCTACACCTTC
>-|TRBV28|-|TRBJ2-7
CASSPPTAYEQYF
TGTGCCAGCAGCCCACCGACAGCCTACGAGCAGTACTTC
>TRBD2|TRBV18|-|TRBJ2-1
CASSIIPPSGGHNEQFF
TGTGCCAGCTCCATAATACCACCTAGCGGGGGGCACAATGAGCAGTTCTTC
>-|TRBV7-2|-|TRBJ2-7
CASRPWQVSTYEQYF
TGTGCCAGCAGGCCTTGGCAAGTCTCAACCTACGAGCAGTACTTC
>TRBD1|TRBV27|once|TRBJ1-1
CASRTGGWTEAFF
TGTGCCAGCAGAACAGGGGGCTGGACTGAAGCTTTCTTT
>-|TRBV6-5|-|TRBJ1-1
CASSPPEGRAAFF
TGTGCCAGCAGCCCCCCGGAGGGGAGAGCAGCTTTCTTT
>-|TRBV7-6|-|TRBJ2-1
CASSPQMAGAPKYNEQFF
TGTGCCAGCAGCCCGCAGATGGCGGGGGCCCCCAAGTACAATGAGCAGTTCTTC
>TRBD2|TRBV27|-|TRBJ2-1
CASSPGGGPYNEQFF
TGTGCCAGCAGTCCGGGGGGGGGCCCTTACAATGAGCAGTTCTTC
>-|TRBV12-3/TRBV12-4|-|TRBJ1-3
CASRESTGGTIYF
TGTGCCAGCAGGGAATCGACAGGTGGCACCATATATTTT
>-|TRBV2|few|TRBJ1-5
CASSEKSGVYSNQPQHF
TGTGCCAGCAGTGAAAAATCGGGGGTTTATAGCAATCAGCCCCAGCATTTT
>-|TRBV2|-|TRBJ1-1
CASRESRVFGEAFF
TGTGCCAGCAGGGAGTCCAGGGTTTTCGGCGAAGCTTTCTTT
>-|TRBV28|-|TRBJ1-1
CAASPMNTEAFF
TGTGCCGCCTCCCCTATGAACACTGAAGCTTTCTTT
>-|TRBV5-6|-|TRBJ2-1
CASSPQLPGPGNEQFF
TGTGCCAGCAGCCCCCAATTACCGGGTCCCGGGAATGAGCAGTTCTTC
>-|TRBV6-5|-|TRBJ1-6
CASSYDGEHSPLHF
TGTGCCAGCAGTTACGACGGGGAACATTCACCCCTCCACTTT
>-|TRBV19|-|TRBJ1-4
CASSFLPGQNEKLFF
TGTGCCAGTAGTTTCCTACCGGGACAAAATGAAAAACTGTTTTTT
>-|TRBV28|-|TRBJ1-1
CASSLGRLGAFF
TGTGCCAGCAGCCTGGGGCGGCTTGGAGCTTTCTTT
>-|TRBV12-3/TRBV12-4|-|TRBJ1-2
CASSSGQTGYTF
TGTGCCAGCAGTTCCGGACAGACAGGCTACACCTTC
>TRBD1|TRBV6-5|-|TRBJ2-3
CASSYGDRGPDTQYF
TGTGCCAGCAGTTACGGCGACAGGGGCCCAGATACGCAGTATTTT
>-|TRBV5-1|many|TRBJ1-2
CASSLKGFDYGYTF
TGCGCCAGCAGCTTGAAGGGGTTTGACTATGGCTACACCTTC
>-|TRBV27|-|TRBJ1-6
CASSFVQGNSPLHF
TGTGCCAGCAGTTTTGTCCAGGGAAATTCACCCCTCCACTTT
>-|TRBV29-1|-|TRBJ1-1
CSALGANTEAFF
TGCAGCGCCCTGGGAGCTAACACTGAAGCTTTCTTT
>-|TRBV5-1|-|TRBJ1-1
CASSPGDFRGTEAFF
TGCGCCAGCAGCCCTGGGGACTTCCGAGGCACTGAAGCTTTCTTT
>-|TRBV9|once|TRBJ2-4
CASSPGLAKNIQYF
TGTGCCAGCAGCCCGGGACTAGCCAAAAACATTCAGTACTTC
>TRBD1|TRBV4-1|-|TRBJ1-1
CASSHLGQGDTEAFF
TGCGCCAGCAGCCACCTCGGACAGGGAGACACTGAAGCTTTCTTT